The clone carrying this T cell receptor (beta chain) was seen ten or more times. Antigen unknown. Germline CDR1 is MNHNS and CDR2 is SASEGT. The CDR3 sequence is 14 residues long. Between the trimmed V and J ends, which lost 1 base and 6 bases, there was a span of 10 bases. This entry comes from a study of T cells in Graves' hyperthyroidism and ophthalmopathy. What was amplified from RNA transcripts were TCR beta CDR3 regions. The TCR CDR3 was amplified in a first-round RT-PCR using the HTBI primer set. MiXCR was run by TCRdb on the multiplex PCR reads, yielding one entry per CDR3 protein. The table lists 450,000 to 650,000 distinct CDR3 sequences, less than 25% of them singletons, with around a quarter in the top ten. Recently diagnosed hyperthyroidism of less than 2 months' duration affected patients aged 18 to 65. Study-wide points: Most thyroid clonotypes with frequency above 0.001 were detected in blood.

Material: blood. This receptor was taken from a man between 18 and 29 years old with Graves' hyperthyroidism. The rearrangement uses TRBV6-1 and TRBJ1-5; perhaps TRBD1 as D (5 bases). The CDR3, as DNA: TGTGCCAGCAGTGAAGGGTGGGGGAGTCAGCCCCAGCATTTT. Protein sequence: CASSEGWGSQPQHF.